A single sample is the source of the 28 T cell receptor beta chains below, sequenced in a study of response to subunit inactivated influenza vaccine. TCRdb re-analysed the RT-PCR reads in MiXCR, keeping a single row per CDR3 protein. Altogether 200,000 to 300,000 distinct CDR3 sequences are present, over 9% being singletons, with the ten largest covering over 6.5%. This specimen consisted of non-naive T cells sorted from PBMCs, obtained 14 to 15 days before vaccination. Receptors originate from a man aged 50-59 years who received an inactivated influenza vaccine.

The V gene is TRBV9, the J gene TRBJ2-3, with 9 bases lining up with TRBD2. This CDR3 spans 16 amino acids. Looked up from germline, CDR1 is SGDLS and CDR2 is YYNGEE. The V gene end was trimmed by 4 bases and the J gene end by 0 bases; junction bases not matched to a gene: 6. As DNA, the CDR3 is TGTGCCAGCAGCATCGGGACTAGCAGTAGCACAGATACGCAGTATTTT. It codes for CASSIGTSSSTDTQYF.

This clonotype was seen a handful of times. The CDR3 bases are TGTGCCAGCTCACCGATTGTAGAAAGGGCCCAGTACTTC. It is translated as CASSPIVERAQYF. The chain couples TRBV18 to TRBJ2-5, with D unresolved. Germline CDR1 KGHSH, CDR2 LQKENI. The CDR3 length is 13 residues. V shed 3 bases and J shed 9 bases, with 14 bases lying between them.

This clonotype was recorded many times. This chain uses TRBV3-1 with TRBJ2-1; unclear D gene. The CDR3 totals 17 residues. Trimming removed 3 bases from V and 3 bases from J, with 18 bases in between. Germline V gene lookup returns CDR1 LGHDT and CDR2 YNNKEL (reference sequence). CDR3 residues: CASSQTSAYTFYNEQFF. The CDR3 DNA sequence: TGTGCCAGCAGCCAGACGTCGGCATATACTTTCTACAATGAGCAGTTCTTC.

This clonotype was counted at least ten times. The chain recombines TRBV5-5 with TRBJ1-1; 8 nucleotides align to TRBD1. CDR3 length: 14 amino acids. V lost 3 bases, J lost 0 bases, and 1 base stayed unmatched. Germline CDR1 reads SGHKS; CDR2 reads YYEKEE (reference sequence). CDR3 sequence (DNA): TGTGCCAGCAGCTGGGACAGGATGAACACTGAAGCTTTCTTT. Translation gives CASSWDRMNTEAFF.

The CDR3 bases are TGTGCCAGCAGTTCCCTAGCGGGGGGGCTCAACATTCAGTACTTC. This gives the protein CASSSLAGGLNIQYF. J is TRBJ2-4 and V is TRBV6-5; 12 nucleotides match TRBD2. Germline CDR1 and CDR2: MNHEY and SVGAGI. The CDR3 loop spans 15 amino acids. The V segment lost 4 bases and the J segment 7 bases; nucleotides outside the gene matches: 5.

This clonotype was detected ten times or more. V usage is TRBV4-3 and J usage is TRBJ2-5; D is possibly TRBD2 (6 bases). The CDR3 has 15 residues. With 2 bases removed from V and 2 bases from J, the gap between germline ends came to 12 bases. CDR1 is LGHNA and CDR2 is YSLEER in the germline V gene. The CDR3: CASSQLRGVQETQYF. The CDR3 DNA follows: TGCGCCAGCAGCCAATTGCGGGGCGTTCAAGAGACCCAGTACTTC.

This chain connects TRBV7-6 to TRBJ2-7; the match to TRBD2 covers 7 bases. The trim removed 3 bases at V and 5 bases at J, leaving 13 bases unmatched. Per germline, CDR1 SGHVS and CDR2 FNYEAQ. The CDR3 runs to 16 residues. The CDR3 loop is CASSLARERGGNEQYF. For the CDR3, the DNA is TGTGCCAGCAGCTTGGCCCGCGAAAGGGGAGGGAACGAGCAGTACTTC.

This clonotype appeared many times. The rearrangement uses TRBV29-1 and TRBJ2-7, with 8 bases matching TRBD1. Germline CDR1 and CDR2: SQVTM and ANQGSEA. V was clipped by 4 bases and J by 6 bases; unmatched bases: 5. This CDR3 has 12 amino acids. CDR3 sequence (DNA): TGCAGCGTTGCGGACAGGGTAGCCGAGCAGTACTTC. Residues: CSVADRVAEQYF.

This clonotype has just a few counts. The CDR3 nucleotides are TGTGCCAGCAGCTTGCGAGCGGGAACCACAGATACGCAGTATTTT. Translation gives CASSLRAGTTDTQYF. The rearrangement links TRBV5-5 to TRBJ2-3; TRBD2 aligns across 7 bases. Germline values: CDR1 SGHKS, CDR2 YYEKEE (reference sequence). The CDR3 runs to 15 residues. Trimming cost V 1 base and J 2 bases; bases outside gene matches: 4. Full variable domain (remainder filled in from reference TRBV5-5 and TRBJ2-3): DAGVTQSPTHLIKTRGQQVTLRCSPISGHKSVSWYQQVLGQGPQFIFQYYEKEERGRGNFPDRFSARQFPNYSSELNVNALLLGDSALYLCASSLRAGTTDTQYFGPGTRLTVL.

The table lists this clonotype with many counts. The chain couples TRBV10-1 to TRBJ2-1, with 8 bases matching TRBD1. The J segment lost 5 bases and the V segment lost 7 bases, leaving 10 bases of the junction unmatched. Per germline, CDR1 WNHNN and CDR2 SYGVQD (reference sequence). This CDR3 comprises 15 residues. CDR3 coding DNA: TGCGCCAGCAATCCTGGACAGGGATGGAACAATGAGCAGTTCTTC. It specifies CASNPGQGWNNEQFF.

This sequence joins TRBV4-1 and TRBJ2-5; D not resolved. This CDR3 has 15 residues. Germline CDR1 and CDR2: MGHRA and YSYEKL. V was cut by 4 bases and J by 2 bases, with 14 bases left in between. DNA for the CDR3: TGCGCCAGCAGCCGTATACAGTACTCACAAGAGACCCAGTACTTC. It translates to CASSRIQYSQETQYF.

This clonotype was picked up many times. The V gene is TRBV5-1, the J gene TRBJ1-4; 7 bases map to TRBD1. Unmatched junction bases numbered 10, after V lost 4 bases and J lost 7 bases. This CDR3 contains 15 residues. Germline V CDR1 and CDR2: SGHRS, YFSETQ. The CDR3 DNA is TGCGCCAGCAGCCGCTCTAGGGGGCATGGTGAAAAACTGTTTTTT. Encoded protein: CASSRSRGHGEKLFF. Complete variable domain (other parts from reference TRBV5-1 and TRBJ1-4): KAGVTQTPRYLIKTRGQQVTLSCSPISGHRSVSWYQQTPGQGLQFLFEYFSETQRNKGNFPGRFSGRQFSNSRSEMNVSTLELGDSALYLCASSRSRGHGEKLFFGSGTQLSVL.

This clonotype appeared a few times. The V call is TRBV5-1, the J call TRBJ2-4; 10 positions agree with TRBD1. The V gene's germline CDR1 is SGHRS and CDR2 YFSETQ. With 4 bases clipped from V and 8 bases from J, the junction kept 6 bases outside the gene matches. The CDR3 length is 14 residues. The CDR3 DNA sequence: TGCGCCAGCAGCAACGGACAGGGGGGAGACATTCAGTACTTC. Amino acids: CASSNGQGGDIQYF.

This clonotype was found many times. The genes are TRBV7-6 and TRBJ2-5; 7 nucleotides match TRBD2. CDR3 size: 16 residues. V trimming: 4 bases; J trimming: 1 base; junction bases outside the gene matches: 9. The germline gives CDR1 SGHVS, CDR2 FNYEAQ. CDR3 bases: TGTGCCAGCAGCTCCCCATGGCGGACTAGCCAAGAGACCCAGTACTTC. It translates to CASSSPWRTSQETQYF.

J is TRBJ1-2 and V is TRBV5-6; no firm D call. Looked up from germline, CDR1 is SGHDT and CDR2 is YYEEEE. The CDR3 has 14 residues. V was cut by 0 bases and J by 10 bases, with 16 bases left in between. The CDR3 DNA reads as TGTGCCAGCAGCTTGGCCGCCGAAGTGACCTTCTACACCTTC. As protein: CASSLAAEVTFYTF.

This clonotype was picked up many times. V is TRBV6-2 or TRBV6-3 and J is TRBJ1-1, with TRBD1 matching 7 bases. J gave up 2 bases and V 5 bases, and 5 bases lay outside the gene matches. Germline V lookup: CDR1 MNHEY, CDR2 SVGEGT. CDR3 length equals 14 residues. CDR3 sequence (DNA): TGTGCCAGCAGTGACTGGACAGGTAACACTGAAGCTTTCTTT. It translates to CASSDWTGNTEAFF.

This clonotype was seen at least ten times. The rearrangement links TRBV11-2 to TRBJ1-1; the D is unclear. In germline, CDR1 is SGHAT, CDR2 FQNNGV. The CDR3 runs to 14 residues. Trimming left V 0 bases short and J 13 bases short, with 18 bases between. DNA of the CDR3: TGTGCCAGCAGCTTAGATCTAACCTCAGATTTGCATTTCTTT. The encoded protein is CASSLDLTSDLHFF.

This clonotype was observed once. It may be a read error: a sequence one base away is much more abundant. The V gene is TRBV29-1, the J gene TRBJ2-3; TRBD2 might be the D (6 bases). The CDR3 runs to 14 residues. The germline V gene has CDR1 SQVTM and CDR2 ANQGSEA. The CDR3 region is CSVAVAESTDRQYF. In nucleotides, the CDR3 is TGCAGCGTTGCCGTAGCGGAAAGCACAGATAGGCAGTATTTT.

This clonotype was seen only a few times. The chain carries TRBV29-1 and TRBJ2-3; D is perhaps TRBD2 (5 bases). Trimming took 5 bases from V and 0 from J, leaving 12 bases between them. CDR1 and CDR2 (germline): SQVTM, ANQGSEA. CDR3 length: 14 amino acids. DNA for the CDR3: TGCAGCGTTTCTGCGCGGACTAGCACAGATACGCAGTATTTT. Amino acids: CSVSARTSTDTQYF.

The CDR3 protein is CASSRQGDPKNIQYF. The CDR3 DNA follows: TGTGCCAGCTCACGACAGGGGGACCCGAAAAACATTCAGTACTTC. The chain joins TRBV18 to TRBJ2-4; 9 bases fit TRBD1. Per the germline V gene, CDR1 is KGHSH and CDR2 is LQKENI. V gave up 4 bases and J gave up 4 bases; unmatched junction bases: 5. The CDR3 spans 15 residues.

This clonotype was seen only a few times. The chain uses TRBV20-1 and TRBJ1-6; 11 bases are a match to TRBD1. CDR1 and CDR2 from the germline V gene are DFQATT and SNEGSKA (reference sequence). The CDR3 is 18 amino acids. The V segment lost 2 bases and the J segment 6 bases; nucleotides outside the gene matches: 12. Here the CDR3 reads CSARTGTGGLVFNSPLHF. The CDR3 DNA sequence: TGCAGTGCTAGAACCGGGACAGGGGGTCTCGTGTTTAATTCACCCCTCCACTTT.

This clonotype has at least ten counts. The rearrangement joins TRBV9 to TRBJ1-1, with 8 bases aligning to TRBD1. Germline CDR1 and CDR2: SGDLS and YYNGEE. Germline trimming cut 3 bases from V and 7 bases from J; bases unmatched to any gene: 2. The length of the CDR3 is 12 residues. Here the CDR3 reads CASSATGVEAFF. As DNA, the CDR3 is TGTGCCAGCAGCGCGACAGGGGTTGAAGCTTTCTTT.

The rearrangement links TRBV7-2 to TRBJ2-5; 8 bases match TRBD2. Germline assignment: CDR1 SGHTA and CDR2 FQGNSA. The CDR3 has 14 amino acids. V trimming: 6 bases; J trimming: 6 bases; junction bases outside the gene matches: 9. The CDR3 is CASSLSGGEQTQYF. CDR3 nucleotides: TGTGCCAGCAGTTTAAGCGGGGGCGAACAGACCCAGTACTTC.

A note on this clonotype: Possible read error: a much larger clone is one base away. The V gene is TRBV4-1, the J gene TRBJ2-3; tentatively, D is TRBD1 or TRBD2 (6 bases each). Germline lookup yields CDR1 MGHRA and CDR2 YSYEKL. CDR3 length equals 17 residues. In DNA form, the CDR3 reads TGCGCCAGCAGCCAAGGGGGGGCTAGCCGGAGAACAGATATGCAGTATTTT. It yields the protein CASSQGGASRRTDMQYF.

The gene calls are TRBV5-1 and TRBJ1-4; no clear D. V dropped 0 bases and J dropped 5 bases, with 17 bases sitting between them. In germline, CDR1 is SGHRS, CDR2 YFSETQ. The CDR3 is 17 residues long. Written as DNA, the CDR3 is TGCGCCAGCAGCTTGGATGGGGTCTCCACCCAAAATGAAAAACTGTTTTTT. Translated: CASSLDGVSTQNEKLFF.

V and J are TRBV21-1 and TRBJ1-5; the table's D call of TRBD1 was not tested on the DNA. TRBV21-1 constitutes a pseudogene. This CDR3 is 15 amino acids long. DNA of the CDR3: TGTGCCAGCAGCAACGGAAGGGGAGCACATCAGCCCCAGCATTTT. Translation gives CASSNGRGAHQPQHF.

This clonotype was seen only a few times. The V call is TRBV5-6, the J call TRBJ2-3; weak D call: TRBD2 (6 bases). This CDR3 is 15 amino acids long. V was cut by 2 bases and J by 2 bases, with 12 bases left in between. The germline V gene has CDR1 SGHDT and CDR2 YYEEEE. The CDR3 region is CASSLRRGITDTQYF. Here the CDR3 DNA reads TGTGCCAGCAGCTTACGCCGGGGGATCACAGATACGCAGTATTTT.

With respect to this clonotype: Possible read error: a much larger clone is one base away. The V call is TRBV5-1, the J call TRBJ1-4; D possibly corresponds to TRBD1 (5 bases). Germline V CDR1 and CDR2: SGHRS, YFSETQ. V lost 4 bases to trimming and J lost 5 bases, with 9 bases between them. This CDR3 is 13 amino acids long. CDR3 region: CASSDRDNEKLFF. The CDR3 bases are TGCGCCAGCAGCGACCGGGACAATGAAAAACTGTTTTTT.